This T cell receptor beta chain was profiled in a study of T-cell reconstitution after alpha-beta-depleted transplantation in children. The library targeted TCRbeta and was prepared with unique molecular identifiers. TCRdb itself ran the PCR reads through MiXCR, one entry per CDR3 protein. The sample consists of 500,000 to 600,000 distinct CDR3 sequences, around 18% of them appearing once. V shed 0 bases, J shed 6 bases, and the junction held 9 bases outside the gene matches. Germline V gene lookup returns CDR1 SGHDT and CDR2 YYEEEE. This CDR3 region has 17 residues. Sample: PBMCs from the stem cell graft donor, taken from the stem cell graft. The receptor was derived from a human donor who donated a stem cell graft to a child with acute lymphoblastic leukemia. V and J are TRBV5-6 and TRBJ1-2; 12 bases align to TRBD1. This chain's CDR3 is CASSLAHPGTGGHGYTF. The CDR3 DNA reads as TGTGCCAGCAGCTTGGCCCACCCCGGGACAGGGGGCCATGGCTACACCTTC.